The rows below give T cell receptor beta chains drawn from one sample of a study of blood T cells in healthy people across ages. TCRdb reanalysed the 5' RACE reads using MiXCR and keeps one entry per CDR3 protein. The sample lists 1.4 million or so distinct CDR3 sequences, approximately 43% seen once, with just over 4% in the top ten. Sequenced input: blood. The receptors stem from a woman aged 18 to 35 in good health. CDR3s include the opening cysteine and the closing phenylalanine or tryptophan. The order of the fields is J gene, D gene, clone size, V gene, CDR3 protein, CDR3 DNA. A D gene is named only where the DNA matches it firmly. Rows may omit the clone size; those that give it use once, few, many or a size class.

J: TRBJ1-2
D: -
size: few
V: TRBV9
CDR3: CASSVAKGIPGYTF
DNA: TGTGCCAGCAGCGTAGCAAAGGGAATTCCTGGCTACACCTTC

J: TRBJ1-2
D: -
size: -
V: TRBV20-1
CDR3: CSAIANYGYTF
DNA: TGCAGTGCGATAGCTAACTATGGCTACACCTTC

J: TRBJ2-3
D: -
size: once
V: TRBV7-9
CDR3: CAGSRGTDTQYF
DNA: TGTGCCGGGTCTCGTGGCACAGATACGCAGTATTTT

J: TRBJ2-4
D: -
size: -
V: TRBV12-5
CDR3: CASGSPGGGEQYF
DNA: TGTGCTAGTGGTTCGCCAGGGGGGGGTGAGCAGTACTTC

J: TRBJ1-2
D: -
size: -
V: TRBV29-1
CDR3: CSVGRQGTNYGYTF
DNA: TGCAGCGTTGGTCGTCAGGGCACTAACTATGGCTACACCTTC

J: TRBJ2-1
D: TRBD2
size: -
V: TRBV20-1
CDR3: CSVWGTSGNYNEQFF
DNA: TGCAGTGTTTGGGGGACTAGCGGGAACTACAATGAGCAGTTCTTC

J: TRBJ2-1
D: TRBD2
size: -
V: TRBV27
CDR3: CASSPLSGRARNEQFF
DNA: TGTGCCAGCAGTCCCCTTAGCGGGAGGGCCCGCAATGAGCAGTTCTTC

J: TRBJ1-4
D: TRBD1
size: -
V: TRBV6-5
CDR3: CASSPRDSRGEKLFF
DNA: TGTGCCAGCAGTCCCCGGGACAGCAGGGGTGAAAAACTGTTTTTT

J: TRBJ2-5
D: -
size: -
V: TRBV12-3/TRBV12-4
CDR3: CASSLGPEYEQYF
DNA: TGTGCCAGCAGTCTTGGACCTGAATATGAGCAGTACTTC

J: TRBJ1-2
D: -
size: few
V: TRBV6-2/TRBV6-3
CDR3: CASGLLNNYGYTF
DNA: TGTGCCAGCGGCCTACTGAATAACTATGGCTACACCTTC

J: TRBJ1-1
D: -
size: -
V: TRBV29-1
CDR3: CSSTPPHDVDTEAFF
DNA: TGCAGCTCGACCCCCCCGCATGACGTGGACACTGAAGCTTTCTTT

J: TRBJ2-3
D: -
size: -
V: TRBV20-1
CDR3: CSARPQLVGRDTQYF
DNA: TGCAGTGCTAGACCCCAGCTTGTGGGGCGGGATACGCAGTATTTT

J: TRBJ1-2
D: -
size: few
V: TRBV20-1
CDR3: CSAGGGQKDYTF
DNA: TGCAGTGCTGGTGGGGGGCAGAAGGACTACACCTTC

J: TRBJ2-1
D: -
size: -
V: TRBV6-5
CDR3: CASSPDTPYNEQFF
DNA: TGTGCCAGCAGTCCGGACACCCCCTACAATGAGCAGTTCTTC

J: TRBJ1-2
D: TRBD1
size: few
V: TRBV11-2
CDR3: CASSLGAGGGYTF
DNA: TGTGCCAGCAGCTTGGGGGCAGGGGGGGGCTACACCTTC

J: TRBJ2-1
D: -
size: few
V: TRBV20-1
CDR3: CSARPMIPLVFDEQFF
DNA: TGCAGTGCTAGACCCATGATACCCTTGGTTTTTGATGAGCAGTTCTTC

J: TRBJ1-4
D: -
size: -
V: TRBV7-9
CDR3: CASSLRDGPTNEKLFF
DNA: TGTGCCAGCAGCTTAAGAGACGGACCAACTAATGAAAAACTGTTTTTT

J: TRBJ1-2
D: -
size: -
V: TRBV10-3
CDR3: CAISEAGGIGYGYTF
DNA: TGTGCCATCAGTGAGGCGGGGGGTATCGGCTATGGCTACACCTTC

J: TRBJ2-5
D: -
size: -
V: TRBV10-1
CDR3: CASRERWGVQYF
DNA: TGCGCCAGCAGGGAAAGGTGGGGCGTGCAGTACTTC

J: TRBJ1-5
D: -
size: -
V: TRBV20-1
CDR3: CSARDPTGNQPQHF
DNA: TGCAGTGCTAGAGATCCAACAGGGAATCAGCCCCAGCATTTT

J: TRBJ1-6
D: -
size: -
V: TRBV25-1
CDR3: CASSDPYSPLHF
DNA: TGTGCCAGCAGTGATCCGTATTCACCCCTCCACTTT

J: TRBJ2-4
D: TRBD2
size: -
V: TRBV5-6
CDR3: CASSLGRVGSGLSNIQYF
DNA: TGTGCCAGCAGCTTGGGCCGCGTAGGTAGCGGGTTGAGTAACATTCAGTACTTC

J: TRBJ2-7
D: TRBD2
size: few
V: TRBV3-1
CDR3: CASSQPGLAYEQYF
DNA: TGTGCCAGCAGCCAACCCGGACTAGCCTACGAGCAGTACTTC

J: TRBJ2-1
D: TRBD2
size: -
V: TRBV25-1
CDR3: CASGLATYNEQFF
DNA: TGTGCCAGTGGACTAGCTACATACAATGAGCAGTTCTTC

J: TRBJ2-7
D: -
size: few
V: TRBV12-3/TRBV12-4
CDR3: CASSSPLVGTSYNEQYF
DNA: TGTGCCAGCAGTTCCCCTCTAGTAGGGACCTCCTACAATGAGCAGTACTTC

J: TRBJ2-7
D: TRBD2
size: once
V: TRBV5-6
CDR3: CASSLAGGANPYNEQYF
DNA: TGTGCCAGCAGCTTGGCGGGAGGGGCGAACCCCTACAATGAGCAGTACTTC

J: TRBJ2-7
D: TRBD1
size: few
V: TRBV7-9
CDR3: CASSPFGTGWSYEQYF
DNA: TGTGCCAGCAGCCCATTCGGGACAGGCTGGTCCTACGAGCAGTACTTC

J: TRBJ1-2
D: TRBD1
size: few
V: TRBV20-1
CDR3: CSARKGLIGRGRELSGYTF
DNA: TGCAGTGCTAGAAAGGGACTTATCGGCAGGGGGCGCGAATTGAGCGGCTACACCTTC